The rows below give T cell receptor beta chains drawn from one sample of a study of radiotherapy plus CTLA-4 blockade in lung cancer. Repertoires were generated with immunoSEQ multiplex PCR, while TCRdb's copy carries only in-frame clones and drops some. The sample includes around 82,000 clones, more than 60% seen only once; the top ten take over 20%. The sample was peripheral blood, taken from a patient treated with radiotherapy plus ipilimumab. The receptors stem from a human donor with non-small cell lung cancer whose response to radiotherapy plus ipilimumab could not be evaluated. Some clones in this sample may be carry-over from other donors' samples. The CDR3 runs from the conserved cysteine through the conserved F or W. A D gene is named only where the DNA matches it firmly. Clone sizes are given selectively: once, few, many, or a class where the clone is expanded.

clone_size j_call d_call v_call cdr3_aa cdr3_nt
- TRBJ1-3 - TRBV11-2 CASSSPVRSTIYF TGTGCCAGCAGCTCCCCCGTTAGAAGCACCATATATTTT
- TRBJ2-3 - TRBV13 CASSTRRGTDTQYF TGTGCCAGCAGCACCCGCAGGGGCACAGATACGCAGTATTTT
- TRBJ2-7 - TRBV6-5 CASSYSIQVAYEQYF TGTGCCAGCAGTTACTCGATACAGGTGGCCTACGAGCAGTACTTC
- TRBJ2-7 TRBD2 TRBV10-3 CAISWTSGGYEQYF TGTGCCATCAGTTGGACTAGCGGGGGATACGAGCAGTACTTC
- TRBJ1-2 TRBD1 TRBV9 CASSPGQGAYGYTF TGTGCCAGCAGCCCAGGACAGGGGGCCTATGGCTACACCTTC
- TRBJ2-7 - TRBV28 CASSLAGALEQYF TGTGCCAGCAGTTTAGCGGGGGCTCTCGAGCAGTACTTC
- TRBJ2-5 TRBD2 TRBV5-4 CASSLGGPGGRETQYF TGTGCCAGCAGCTTGGGAGGCCCGGGGGGTAGGGAGACCCAGTACTTC
once TRBJ1-5 - TRBV2 CASSDRTRVQPQHF TGTGCCAGCAGTGATAGGACCAGGGTACAGCCCCAGCATTTT
- TRBJ2-2 - TRBV19 CASSPRGGRGTGELFF TGTGCCAGTAGTCCTAGGGGGGGGCGAGGCACCGGGGAGCTGTTTTTT
- TRBJ1-1 TRBD1 TRBV7-2 CASSVTGGHTEAFF TGTGCCAGCAGCGTGACAGGGGGACACACTGAAGCTTTCTTT
- TRBJ2-1 TRBD2 TRBV5-1 CASSPDGGEWNEQFF TGCGCCAGCAGCCCGGACGGGGGGGAGTGGAATGAGCAGTTCTTC
- TRBJ1-2 TRBD1 TRBV7-8 CASSLAATGQPINYGYTF TGTGCCAGCAGCTTAGCGGCCACGGGACAGCCCATTAACTATGGCTACACCTTC
- TRBJ2-3 - TRBV7-6 CASSFGGQSTDTQYF TGTGCCAGCAGCTTCGGGGGGCAGAGCACAGATACGCAGTATTTT
once TRBJ1-1 - TRBV5-1 CASSLVQGVNTEAFF TGCGCCAGCAGCCTGGTTCAGGGCGTAAACACTGAAGCTTTCTTT
- TRBJ2-7 - TRBV15 CATSLDRVLREQYF TGTGCCACCAGCCTGGATCGGGTTCTTCGCGAGCAGTACTTC
- TRBJ1-2 - TRBV5-4 CASSLRGYGYTF TGTGCCAGCAGCTTGCGGGGCTATGGCTACACCTTC
- TRBJ2-7 - TRBV9 CASSGTLTGYEQYF TGTGCCAGCAGCGGGACTCTGACTGGCTACGAGCAGTACTTC
- TRBJ2-5 - TRBV9 CASSVGPGRETQYF TGTGCCAGCAGCGTAGGGCCAGGGCGAGAGACCCAGTACTTC
- TRBJ2-7 - TRBV6-1 CASSEGQAYEQYF TGTGCCAGCAGTGAAGGCCAGGCCTACGAGCAGTACTTC
- TRBJ2-3 TRBD2 TRBV9 CASSVIAGGSDTQYF TGTGCCAGCAGCGTAATAGCGGGGGGATCAGATACGCAGTATTTT
- TRBJ2-6 TRBD1 TRBV7-8 CASSFGQGDKTTF TGTGCCAGCAGCTTCGGACAGGGAGACAAAACTACTTTC
- TRBJ2-7 - TRBV19 CASSGRTRTYEQYF TGTGCCAGTAGTGGACGGACTCGCACGTACGAGCAGTACTTC
- TRBJ1-2 TRBD1 TRBV19 CASTSDRGISRGYTF TGTGCCAGCACGTCTGACAGGGGGATTTCTCGGGGCTACACCTTC
once TRBJ1-6 TRBD1 TRBV27 CASSLWVQGAGNSPLHF TGTGCCAGCAGTTTATGGGTACAGGGGGCCGGGAATTCACCCCTCCACTTT
few TRBJ2-7 TRBD1 TRBV10-3 CATRTGEYEQYF TGTGCCACACGGACAGGGGAATACGAGCAGTACTTC
- TRBJ1-1 - TRBV5-1 CASSLMTVGSEAFF TGCGCCAGCAGCTTGATGACAGTCGGAAGTGAAGCTTTCTTT
few TRBJ1-2 - TRBV5-6 CASSPGVVIYGYTF TGTGCCAGCAGCCCGGGAGTCGTAATCTATGGCTACACCTTC
- TRBJ1-4 - TRBV28 CASSGPRGREREKLFF TGTGCCAGCAGTGGGCCCCGCGGGAGGGAAAGGGAAAAACTGTTTTTT
- TRBJ1-5 - TRBV7-2 CASSLLSSNQPQHF TGTGCCAGCAGCTTATTGAGCAGCAATCAGCCCCAGCATTTT
- TRBJ1-2 TRBD1 TRBV7-8 CASSLRQGAGYGYTF TGTGCCAGCAGCCTTCGACAGGGGGCTGGCTATGGCTACACCTTC
many TRBJ2-7 - TRBV7-2 CASSFPYESYEQYF TGTGCCAGCAGCTTCCCCTATGAATCCTACGAGCAGTACTTC
- TRBJ2-7 - TRBV5-1 CASSSQGDLSYEQYF TGCGCCAGCAGCTCACAGGGAGATCTCTCCTACGAGCAGTACTTC
- TRBJ2-1 - TRBV28 CASSPTPGADNEQFF TGTGCCAGCAGTCCGACCCCAGGGGCTGACAATGAGCAGTTCTTC
- TRBJ2-3 TRBD1 TRBV5-1 CASSLGDRGTDTQYF TGCGCCAGCAGCCTCGGGGACAGGGGAACAGATACGCAGTATTTT
- TRBJ2-1 TRBD2 TRBV6-5 CASSYSAGGGYNEQFF TGTGCCAGCAGTTACTCAGCGGGGGGGGGTTACAATGAGCAGTTCTTC
- TRBJ2-1 TRBD2 TRBV27 CASSLYPTSGEYNEQFF TGTGCCAGCAGTTTATACCCGACTAGCGGGGAATACAATGAGCAGTTCTTC
- TRBJ2-7 TRBD2 TRBV9 CASSAGGFAYEQYF TGTGCCAGCAGCGCCGGGGGGTTTGCCTACGAGCAGTACTTC
once TRBJ1-2 - TRBV9 CASSVDLGDYGYTF TGTGCCAGCAGCGTAGATTTAGGGGACTATGGCTACACCTTC
- TRBJ1-5 TRBD1 TRBV18 CASSTGGNQPQHF TGTGCCAGCTCTACAGGGGGCAATCAGCCCCAGCATTTT
- TRBJ2-1 TRBD2 TRBV5-4 CASSPGGGFWNEQFF TGTGCCAGCAGCCCGGGGGGGGGTTTTTGGAATGAGCAGTTCTTC
- TRBJ1-2 - TRBV27 CASSLGGFPYGYTF TGTGCCAGCAGCTTGGGGGGGTTCCCCTATGGCTACACCTTC
- TRBJ2-2 - TRBV30 CAWLLSTGNTGELFF TGTGCCTGGCTCCTGTCCACGGGAAACACCGGGGAGCTGTTTTTT
- TRBJ2-3 - TRBV5-1 CASRLDLADTQYF TGCGCCAGCAGATTGGACCTAGCAGATACGCAGTATTTT
- TRBJ1-3 - TRBV7-2 CASSFRSGNTIYF TGTGCCAGCAGCTTCCGGTCGGGAAACACCATATATTTT
- TRBJ1-5 TRBD1 TRBV6-1 CASSEQGAYSNQPQHF TGTGCCAGCAGTGAACAGGGGGCCTATAGCAATCAGCCCCAGCATTTT
- TRBJ1-3 - TRBV5-1 CASSLGPHLLRNTIYF TGCGCCAGCAGCTTGGGGCCGCACCTCCTTAGAAACACCATATATTTT
- TRBJ2-7 TRBD2 TRBV7-6 CASSPRGGRGDEQYF TGTGCCAGCAGCCCCCGGGGAGGGCGGGGGGACGAGCAGTACTTC
- TRBJ1-6 - TRBV5-4 CASSTGQPSPLHF TGTGCCAGCAGCACCGGACAGCCTTCACCCCTCCACTTT
- TRBJ1-3 - TRBV7-6 CASSLVITGAGNTIYF TGTGCCAGCAGCTTAGTAATAACAGGAGCTGGAAACACCATATATTTT
once TRBJ1-3 - TRBV9 CASSVTTNRFSSGNTIYF TGTGCCAGCAGCGTAACGACGAACAGATTCAGCTCTGGAAACACCATATATTTT
- TRBJ2-7 TRBD1 TRBV9 CASSVGGQGPYEQYF TGTGCCAGCAGCGTAGGGGGACAGGGTCCCTACGAGCAGTACTTC
- TRBJ2-7 TRBD1 TRBV28 CASSSGQNYEQYF TGTGCCAGCAGTTCGGGACAGAACTACGAGCAGTACTTC
- TRBJ1-5 - TRBV28 CASSSPQGINQPQHF TGTGCCAGCAGCTCACCGCAGGGCATCAATCAGCCCCAGCATTTT
- TRBJ1-1 TRBD1 TRBV5-1 CASSWGQFLVNTEAFF TGCGCCAGCAGCTGGGGACAGTTTCTGGTGAACACTGAAGCTTTCTTT
- TRBJ1-2 - TRBV28 CASSTGFGYTF TGTGCCAGCAGTACGGGGTTTGGCTACACCTTC
- TRBJ1-1 - TRBV27 CASSLGGQTEAFF TGTGCCAGCAGTTTGGGAGGTCAGACTGAAGCTTTCTTT
- TRBJ2-3 - TRBV7-8 CASSPSTSLTDTQYF TGTGCCAGCAGCCCCTCCACTAGCCTCACAGATACGCAGTATTTT
- TRBJ2-3 TRBD1 TRBV7-2 CASSLSPGQSTDTQYF TGTGCCAGCAGCTTAAGCCCGGGACAGAGCACAGATACGCAGTATTTT
- TRBJ1-4 TRBD1 TRBV30 CAYYPTGGMEKLFF TGTGCCTACTACCCAACAGGGGGCATGGAAAAACTGTTTTTT
- TRBJ2-2 TRBD1 TRBV28 CASSVPPGGYLNTGELFF TGTGCCAGCAGCGTTCCGCCAGGGGGCTATTTGAACACCGGGGAGCTGTTTTTT